The source of this T cell receptor beta chain is a study of CD8 T cells in cerebrospinal fluid in Alzheimer's disease. Points from the study as a whole: The largest CSF clone was proportionally bigger in mild cognitive impairment or Alzheimer's disease than controls.

Judged by frequency, this clonotype is medium-sized (0.01 to 0.1%). Its antigen is not identified. From its re-call of the 10x single-cell sequencing reads, TCRdb lists each CDR3 protein once, without DNA. The repertoire table contains approximately 1,200 distinct CDR3 sequences. The CDR3 runs to 13 residues. Germline V lookup: CDR1 MNHEY, CDR2 SVGAGI. This chain joins TRBV6-5 and TRBJ1-1. The TCR comes from a human donor in good health. What was sequenced was cerebrospinal fluid. CDR3 in amino acids: CASSYGRNLEAFF.